This T cell receptor (beta chain) was observed in a study of T cells in Graves' hyperthyroidism and ophthalmopathy. As regards this clonotype: Its antigen remains unidentified.

These patients, aged 18 to 65, had recently diagnosed hyperthyroidism lasting under 2 months. Uncontrolled infection, other autoimmune disease, pregnancy or lactation disqualified patients from enrolment. It was less than 13 ml of fresh peripheral blood that supplied the PBMCs. This CDR3 is built from 17 residues. Germline CDR1 reads SGHKS; CDR2 reads YYEKEE (reference sequence). The V gene lost 1 base and the J gene lost 0 bases, with 16 bases spanning the gap. Study outcomes and limitations: Most expanded thyroid clonotypes above 0.001 also appeared in blood.

RNA transcripts yielded amplified TCR beta CDR3 regions. First-round RT-PCR of the TCR CDR3 relied on the HTBI primer set. Using its own MiXCR run on the multiplex PCR reads, TCRdb lists one record per CDR3 protein. The data show 300,000 to 350,000 distinct CDR3 sequences, over 11% seen once. The chain carries TRBV5-5 and TRBJ1-1, with D perhaps matching TRBD1 (5 bases). The TCR originated in a woman aged 30 to 39 with Graves' hyperthyroidism. Input material: blood. CDR3 nucleotides: TGTGCCAGCAGCTTGAAACGCAGGGATTTAATGAACACTGAAGCTTTCTTT. It encodes CASSLKRRDLMNTEAFF.